This TCR beta chain was recorded in a study of blood T cell repertoires in COVID-19 (dated by TCRdb to the early 2020s). At the level of the whole study: Collaborator samples came from the United States, Italy and Spain and covered acute and convalescent phases of COVID-19. The prospective study material was composed of cDNA or gDNA derived from T cells, B-cell-depleted T cells, or PBMCs. Deeply sampled blood TCRbeta repertoires from subjects exposed to, actively infected with, or recovered from COVID-19 were included in the dataset. The repertoires were made available in a free public database intended to serve as a resource for research on the immune response to SARS-CoV-2. The samples were drawn from two sources: the first 160 participants of the ongoing ImmuneRACE study, and 950 to 1,500 subjects contributed by 6 global collaborators. Nearly every sample came with metadata listing a de-identified subject ID, COVID-19 status, age in years and sex. Where available, HLA class I and class II types were taken from metadata supplied by the sample provider and were not determined by assay-based typing.

TCRbeta CDR3 regions were amplified from genomic DNA by means of the immunoSEQ Assay, a bias-controlled multiplex PCR. The authors' pipeline ran thus. Within the assay, amplification of reference gene primers was used to estimate how many nucleated cells each sample contained. Sequence reads were collapsed and filtered to measure the absolute abundance of every unique TCRbeta CDR3 rearrangement. For each sample, productive Simpson clonality was calculated as the square root of Simpson's diversity index over productive rearrangements. Entries here come from immuneACCESS through TCRdb and include only in-frame sequences with V and J called. Some clones fail to appear in such tables; in the studies checked, an unresolved V gene covers under half of the shortfall, and the cause of the remainder is unknown. V, J and clone size are taken as reported in that table, and D and trimming were inferred from the DNA itself. The sample profile shows 370,000 or so clones; roughly four fifths of them were found once. The ten biggest clones cover approximately 1% of the sample.

General study outcomes and caveats: How much clinical and demographic metadata was included differed by source and by participant, and the metadata was provided uncurated.

Remarks on this clone: Which antigen it targets is not known. It has no much larger one-base neighbor in the sample; base qualities were not kept.

The junction carries 12 bases between V and J, which are trimmed by 3 bases and 1 base respectively. The cysteine opens and the phenylalanine closes a CDR3 of 16 amino acids. Only the CDR3 portion is preserved as DNA: 48 bases, with reading frame beginning at the first base. CDR1 and CDR2 are read off the germline V gene as KGHDR and SFDVKD. Whole blood was collected in K2EDTA tubes by collaborating institutions according to the institutions' own protocols. For TCRbeta analysis, collaborators shipped samples in one of three forms: frozen whole blood, isolated PBMCs, or DNA extracted from either of those sample types.

The rearrangement combines TRBV24-1 with TRBJ1-5; confidence is insufficient to name the D gene. Sample: peripheral blood. The clonotype comes from a human donor with acute or convalescent COVID-19. The donor label of this sample is uncertain. Read as DNA, the sequence is TGTGCCACCAGTGATCGGTTGAGTATGAGCAATCAGCCCCAGCATTTT. Translated, it reads CATSDRLSMSNQPQHF.